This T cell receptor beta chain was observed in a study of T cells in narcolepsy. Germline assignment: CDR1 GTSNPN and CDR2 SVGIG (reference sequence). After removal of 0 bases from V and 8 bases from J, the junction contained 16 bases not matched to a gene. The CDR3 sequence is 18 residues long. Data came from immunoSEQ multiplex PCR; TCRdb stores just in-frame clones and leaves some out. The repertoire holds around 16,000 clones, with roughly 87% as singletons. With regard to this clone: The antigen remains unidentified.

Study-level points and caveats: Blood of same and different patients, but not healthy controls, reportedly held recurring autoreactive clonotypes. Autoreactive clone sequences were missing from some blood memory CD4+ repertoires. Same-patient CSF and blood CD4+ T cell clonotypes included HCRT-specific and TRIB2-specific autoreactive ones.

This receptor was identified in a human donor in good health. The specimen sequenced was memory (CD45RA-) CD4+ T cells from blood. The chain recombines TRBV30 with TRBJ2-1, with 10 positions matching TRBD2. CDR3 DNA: TGTGCCTGGAGTGTATTGGAGTTAGCGGGGGGCCGGGCCTATGAGCAGTTCTTC. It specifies CAWSVLELAGGRAYEQFF.